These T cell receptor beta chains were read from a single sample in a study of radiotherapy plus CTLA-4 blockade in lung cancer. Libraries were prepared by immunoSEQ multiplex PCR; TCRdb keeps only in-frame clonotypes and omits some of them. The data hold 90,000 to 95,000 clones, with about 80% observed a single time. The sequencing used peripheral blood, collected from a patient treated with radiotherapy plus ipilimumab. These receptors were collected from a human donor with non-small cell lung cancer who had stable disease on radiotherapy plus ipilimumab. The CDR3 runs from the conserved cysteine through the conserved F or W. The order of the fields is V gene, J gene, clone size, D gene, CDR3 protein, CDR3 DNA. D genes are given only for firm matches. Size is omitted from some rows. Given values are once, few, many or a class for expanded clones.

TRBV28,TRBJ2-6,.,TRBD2,CASTLGGAGANVLTF,TGTGCCAGCACGCTCGGGGGGGCTGGGGCCAACGTCCTGACTTTC
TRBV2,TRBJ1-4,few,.,CASSALLGAIEKLFF,TGTGCCAGCAGTGCCCTTCTCGGGGCTATTGAAAAACTGTTTTTT
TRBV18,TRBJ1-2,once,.,CASSPMDNSAYGYTF,TGTGCCAGCTCACCGATGGACAATTCCGCCTATGGCTACACCTTC
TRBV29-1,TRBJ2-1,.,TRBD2,CSASGLAGGDQFF,TGCAGCGCCTCCGGACTAGCGGGAGGCGATCAGTTCTTC
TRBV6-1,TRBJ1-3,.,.,CASSGYRESGNTIYF,TGTGCCAGCAGTGGTTACAGGGAGTCTGGAAACACCATATATTTT
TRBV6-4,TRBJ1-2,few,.,CASSDNNPPYGYTF,TGTGCCAGCAGTGACAATAACCCACCTTATGGCTACACCTTC
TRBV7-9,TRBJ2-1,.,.,CASSLGYNEQFF,TGTGCCAGCAGCTTAGGGTACAATGAGCAGTTCTTC
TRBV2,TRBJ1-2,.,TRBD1,CASTQKGQAYGYTF,TGTGCCAGCACCCAAAAGGGACAGGCATATGGCTACACCTTC
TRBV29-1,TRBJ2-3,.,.,CSVEGPDTDTQYF,TGCAGCGTTGAAGGCCCAGACACAGATACGCAGTATTTT
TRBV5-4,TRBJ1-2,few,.,CASSQDNYGYTF,TGTGCCAGCAGCCAGGACAACTATGGCTACACCTTC
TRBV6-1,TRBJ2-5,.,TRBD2,CASSRLTTSGETQYF,TGTGCCAGCAGTCGATTAACGACTAGCGGAGAGACCCAGTACTTC
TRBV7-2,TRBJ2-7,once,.,CASSSGLYEQYF,TGTGCCAGCAGCTCCGGACTTTACGAGCAGTACTTC
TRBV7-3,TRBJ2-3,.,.,CASSPLRGGTDTQYF,TGTGCCAGCAGCCCCCTCAGGGGTGGCACAGATACGCAGTATTTT
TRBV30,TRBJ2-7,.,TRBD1,CAWMPRDRGSYEQYF,TGTGCCTGGATGCCCCGGGACAGGGGGAGTTACGAGCAGTACTTC
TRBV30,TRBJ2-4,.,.,CAWSVGGSPKNIQYF,TGTGCCTGGAGCGTTGGGGGGAGCCCCAAAAACATTCAGTACTTC
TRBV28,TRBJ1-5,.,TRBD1,CASSLIGTGYSNQPQHF,TGTGCCAGCAGTTTAATCGGGACAGGTTATAGCAATCAGCCCCAGCATTTT
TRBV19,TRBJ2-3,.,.,CASSPSGGGTDTQYF,TGTGCCAGTAGCCCTAGCGGAGGGGGGACAGATACGCAGTATTTT
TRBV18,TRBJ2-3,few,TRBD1,CASSPVQGGDTQYF,TGTGCCAGCTCACCGGTACAGGGGGGAGATACGCAGTATTTT
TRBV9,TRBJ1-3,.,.,CASSPVGGSGNTIYF,TGTGCCAGCAGCCCCGTCGGCGGCTCTGGAAACACCATATATTTT
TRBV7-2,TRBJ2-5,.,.,CASSLARGGKQETQYF,TGTGCCAGCAGCTTAGCGCGGGGCGGGAAACAAGAGACCCAGTACTTC
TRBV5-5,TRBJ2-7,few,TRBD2,CASSLAGGSYEQYF,TGTGCCAGCAGCTTGGCGGGGGGCTCCTACGAGCAGTACTTC
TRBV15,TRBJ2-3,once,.,CATSTGDTQYF,TGTGCCACCAGCACCGGGGATACGCAGTATTTT
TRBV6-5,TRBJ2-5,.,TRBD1,CASSSHGTGNSETQYF,TGTGCCAGCAGTTCACACGGGACAGGGAATTCAGAGACCCAGTACTTC
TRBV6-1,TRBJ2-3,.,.,CASSEVNTQYF,TGTGCCAGCAGTGAGGTGAATACGCAGTATTTT
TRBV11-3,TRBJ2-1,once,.,CASSLRTTGYNEQFF,TGTGCCAGCAGCCTTAGAACGACAGGTTACAATGAGCAGTTCTTC
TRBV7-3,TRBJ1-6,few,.,CASSGGFNSPLHF,TGTGCCAGCTCCGGGGGTTTCAATTCACCCCTCCACTTT
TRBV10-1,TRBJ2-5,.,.,CASSERRNQETQYF,TGCGCCAGCAGTGAACGGCGGAATCAAGAGACCCAGTACTTC
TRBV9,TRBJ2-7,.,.,CASSGPGPLREQYF,TGTGCCAGCAGCGGCCCCGGCCCGTTACGTGAGCAGTACTTC
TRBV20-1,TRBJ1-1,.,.,CSAREGLEAFF,TGCAGTGCTAGAGAGGGGCTTGAAGCTTTCTTT
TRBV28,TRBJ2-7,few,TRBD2,CASGGDWEQYF,TGTGCCAGCGGGGGGGACTGGGAGCAGTACTTC
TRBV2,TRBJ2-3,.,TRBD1,CASRGLQGTTDTQYF,TGTGCCAGCAGAGGGCTACAGGGGACCACAGATACGCAGTATTTT
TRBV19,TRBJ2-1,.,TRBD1,CASSIQTGFNEQFF,TGTGCCAGTAGTATACAGACAGGGTTCAATGAGCAGTTCTTC
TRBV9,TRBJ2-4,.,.,CASSFYMEAKNIQYF,TGTGCCAGCAGCTTCTATATGGAAGCCAAAAACATTCAGTACTTC
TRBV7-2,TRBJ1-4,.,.,CASSLGAGANEKLFF,TGTGCCAGCAGCTTAGGGGCAGGGGCTAATGAAAAACTGTTTTTT
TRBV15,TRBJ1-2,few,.,CATSRDTQAGGYTF,TGTGCCACCAGCAGGGATACCCAAGCGGGTGGCTACACCTTC
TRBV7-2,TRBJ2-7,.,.,CASSLGVSPYEQYF,TGTGCCAGCAGCTTAGGTGTCAGCCCCTACGAGCAGTACTTC
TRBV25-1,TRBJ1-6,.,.,CASTNLQGNSPLHF,TGTGCCAGCACCAATTTACAGGGTAATTCACCCCTCCACTTT
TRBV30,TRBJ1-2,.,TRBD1,CAWKTGPLGYTF,TGTGCCTGGAAGACAGGGCCCCTTGGCTACACCTTC
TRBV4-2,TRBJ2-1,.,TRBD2,CASSPYLGTSGYNEQFF,TGTGCCAGCAGCCCGTATCTCGGGACTAGCGGCTACAATGAGCAGTTCTTC
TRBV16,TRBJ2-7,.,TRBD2,CVSSQSGGATYEQYF,TGTGTCAGCAGCCAATCGGGGGGGGCGACTTACGAGCAGTACTTC
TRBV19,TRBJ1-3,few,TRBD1,CATKTGPGNTIYF,TGTGCCACTAAGACAGGGCCTGGAAACACCATATATTTT
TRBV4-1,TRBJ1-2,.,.,CASSLRDGEVLYGYTF,TGCGCCAGCAGTCTCCGGGACGGCGAAGTTTTGTATGGCTACACCTTC
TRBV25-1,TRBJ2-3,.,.,CASSAGVRLYF,TGTGCCAGCAGTGCCGGGGTACGGCTGTATTTT
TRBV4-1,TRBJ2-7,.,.,CASSQVKGGSYEQYF,TGCGCCAGCAGCCAAGTCAAAGGCGGTTCCTACGAGCAGTACTTC